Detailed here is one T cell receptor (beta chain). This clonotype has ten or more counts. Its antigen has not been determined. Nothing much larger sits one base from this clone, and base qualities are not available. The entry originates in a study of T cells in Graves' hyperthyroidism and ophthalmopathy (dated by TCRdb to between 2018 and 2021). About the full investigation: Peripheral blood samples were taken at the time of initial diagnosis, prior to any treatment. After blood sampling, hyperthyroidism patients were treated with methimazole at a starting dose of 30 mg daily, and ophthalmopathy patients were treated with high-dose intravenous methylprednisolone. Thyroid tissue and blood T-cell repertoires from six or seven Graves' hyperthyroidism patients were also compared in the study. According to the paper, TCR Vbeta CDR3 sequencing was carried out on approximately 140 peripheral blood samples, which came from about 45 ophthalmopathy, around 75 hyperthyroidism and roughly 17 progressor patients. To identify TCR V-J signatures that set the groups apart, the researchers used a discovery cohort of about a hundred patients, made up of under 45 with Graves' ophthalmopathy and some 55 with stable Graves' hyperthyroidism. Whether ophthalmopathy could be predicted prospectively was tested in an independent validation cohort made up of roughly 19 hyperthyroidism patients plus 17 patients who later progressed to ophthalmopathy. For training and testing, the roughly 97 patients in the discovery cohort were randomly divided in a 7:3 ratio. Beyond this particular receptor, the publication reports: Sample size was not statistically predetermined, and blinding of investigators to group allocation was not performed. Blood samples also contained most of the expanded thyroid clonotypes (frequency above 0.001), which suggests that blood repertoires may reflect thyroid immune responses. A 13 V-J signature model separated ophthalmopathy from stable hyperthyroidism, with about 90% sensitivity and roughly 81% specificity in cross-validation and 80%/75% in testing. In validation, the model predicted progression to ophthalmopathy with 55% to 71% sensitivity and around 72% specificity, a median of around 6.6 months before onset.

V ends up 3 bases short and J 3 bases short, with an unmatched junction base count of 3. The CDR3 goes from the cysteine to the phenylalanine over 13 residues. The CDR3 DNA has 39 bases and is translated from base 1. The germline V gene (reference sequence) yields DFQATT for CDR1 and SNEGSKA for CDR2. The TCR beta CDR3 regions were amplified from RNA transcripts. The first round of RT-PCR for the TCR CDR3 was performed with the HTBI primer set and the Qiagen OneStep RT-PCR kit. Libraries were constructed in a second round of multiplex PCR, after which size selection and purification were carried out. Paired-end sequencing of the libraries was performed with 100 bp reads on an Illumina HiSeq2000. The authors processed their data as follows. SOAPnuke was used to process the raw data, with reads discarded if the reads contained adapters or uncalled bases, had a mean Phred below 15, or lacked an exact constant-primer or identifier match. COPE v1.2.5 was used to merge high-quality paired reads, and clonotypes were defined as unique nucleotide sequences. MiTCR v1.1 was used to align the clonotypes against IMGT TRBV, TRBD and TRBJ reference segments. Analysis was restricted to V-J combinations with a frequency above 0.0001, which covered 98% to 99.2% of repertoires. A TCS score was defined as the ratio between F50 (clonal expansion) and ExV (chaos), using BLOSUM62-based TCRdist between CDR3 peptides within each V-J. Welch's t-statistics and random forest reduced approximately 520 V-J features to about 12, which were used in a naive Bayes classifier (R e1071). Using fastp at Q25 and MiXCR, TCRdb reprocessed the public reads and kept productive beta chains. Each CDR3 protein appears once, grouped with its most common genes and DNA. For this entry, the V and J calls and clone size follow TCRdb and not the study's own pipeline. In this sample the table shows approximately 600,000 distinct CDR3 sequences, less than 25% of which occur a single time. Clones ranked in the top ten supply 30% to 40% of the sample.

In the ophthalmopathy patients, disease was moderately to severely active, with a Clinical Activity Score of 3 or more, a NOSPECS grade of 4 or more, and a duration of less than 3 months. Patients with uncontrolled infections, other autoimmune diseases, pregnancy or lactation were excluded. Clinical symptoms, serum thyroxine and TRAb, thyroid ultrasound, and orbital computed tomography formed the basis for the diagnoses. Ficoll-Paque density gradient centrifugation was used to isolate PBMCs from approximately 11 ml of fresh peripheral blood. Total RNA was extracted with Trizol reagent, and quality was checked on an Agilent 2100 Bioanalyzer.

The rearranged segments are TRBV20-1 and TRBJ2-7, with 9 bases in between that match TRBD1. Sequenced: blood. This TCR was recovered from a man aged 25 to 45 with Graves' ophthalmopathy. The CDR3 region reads CSASWDRDYEQYF. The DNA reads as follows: TGCAGTGCTAGTTGGGACAGGGACTACGAGCAGTACTTC.